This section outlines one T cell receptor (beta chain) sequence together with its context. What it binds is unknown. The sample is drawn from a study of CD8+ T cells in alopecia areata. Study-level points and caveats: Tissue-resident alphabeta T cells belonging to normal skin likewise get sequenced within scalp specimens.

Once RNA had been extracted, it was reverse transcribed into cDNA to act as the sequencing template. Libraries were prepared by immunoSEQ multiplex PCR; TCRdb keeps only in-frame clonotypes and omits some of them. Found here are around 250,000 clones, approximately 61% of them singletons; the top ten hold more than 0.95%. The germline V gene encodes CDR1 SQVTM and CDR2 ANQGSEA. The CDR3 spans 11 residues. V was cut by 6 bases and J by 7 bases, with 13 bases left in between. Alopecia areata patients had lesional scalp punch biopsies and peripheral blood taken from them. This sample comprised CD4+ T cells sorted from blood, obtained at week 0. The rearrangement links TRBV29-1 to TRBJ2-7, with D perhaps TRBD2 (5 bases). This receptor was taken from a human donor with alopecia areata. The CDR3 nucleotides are TGCAGCGTCTCAGTGCCGGGGGAGCAGTACTTC. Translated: CSVSVPGEQYF.